Sequencing of this T cell receptor (beta chain) was carried out in a study of early T cells in non-severe SARS-CoV-2 infection. Study at large: The input, bulk RNA from unsorted whole blood, was sequenced, and chains were unpaired. Overall study findings and caveats: Matches to VDJdb favored anti-spike CD8 responses and missed private and CD4 specificities.

This clonotype occurred a few times. Its antigen is still unknown. TCRdb ran MiXCR on the 5' RACE reads and lists one entry per CDR3 protein. The data show about 110,000 distinct CDR3 sequences, with 9.5% to 13% seen just once and around 3.2% held by the top ten. Sequencing used whole blood. The receptor's source is an adult who was a healthcare worker with PCR-confirmed SARS-CoV-2 infection or an uninfected control (not recorded which).

CDR3: CASTVRVGYEQYF. The CDR3 bases are TGTGCCAGCACCGTGAGGGTCGGGTACGAGCAGTACTTC. The genes are TRBV11-2 and TRBJ2-7; D may be TRBD2 (5 bases). The V end lost 7 bases, the J end lost 4 bases, and 14 bases lay between the germline ends. There are 13 residues in the CDR3. Germline CDR1 is SGHAT and CDR2 is FQNNGV.